A single sample gave rise to the 31 T cell receptor beta chains below, sequenced in a study of siplizumab effects on memory and regulatory T cells. Measured with immunoSEQ multiplex PCR; TCRdb has only the in-frame clones, and not every one. The sample includes more than 85,000 clones, 92% of them seen just once. The source material was Tregs sorted from blood. Every receptor here comes from a human donor in good health.

This clone was seen just once. This chain connects TRBV5-1 to TRBJ1-4; no definite D call. The CDR3 runs 13 residues. CDR1 and CDR2 (germline): SGHRS, YFSETQ. V lost 7 bases and J lost 0, with 7 bases in between. CDR3 loop: CASGVATNEKLFF. CDR3 DNA sequence: TGCGCCAGCGGGGTTGCAACTAATGAAAAACTGTTTTTT.

This chain uses TRBV19 with TRBJ2-1; D is ambiguous. The germline V gene has CDR1 LNHDA and CDR2 SQIVND (reference sequence). Between the trimmed V and J ends, which lost 3 bases and 13 bases, there was a span of 19 bases. This CDR3 contains 14 residues. CDR3 coding DNA: TGTGCCAGTAGTATCCCCAGTGTCGCGGCCCTCCAGTTCTTC. Translated, it gives CASSIPSVAALQFF.

This clone was observed a single time. The chain recombines TRBV28 with TRBJ2-3; 10 nucleotides agree with TRBD2. The J segment lost 2 bases and the V segment lost 3 bases, leaving 5 bases of the junction unmatched. The germline gives CDR1 MDHEN, CDR2 SYDVKM. The CDR3 length is 16 residues. The CDR3 DNA follows: TGTGCCAGCAGTTTGACTAGCGGGTACATCACAGATACGCAGTATTTT. Protein sequence: CASSLTSGYITDTQYF. Full variable domain (remainder filled in from reference TRBV28 and TRBJ2-3): DVKVTQSSRYLVKRTGEKVFLECVQDMDHENMFWYRQDPGLGLRLIYFSYDVKMKEKGDIPEGYSVSREKKERFSLILESASTNQTSMYLCASSLTSGYITDTQYFGPGTRLTVL.

The rearrangement uses TRBV2 and TRBJ2-1; TRBD2 matches at 12 bases. The CDR3 is made up of 18 amino acids. Germline-derived CDR1 and CDR2 are SNHLY and FYNNEI. The V segment lost 2 bases and the J segment 8 bases; nucleotides outside the gene matches: 13. In DNA form, the CDR3 reads TGTGCCAGCAGTGAATCCCGGACTAGCGGGAACATCTTCGATGAGCAGTTCTTC. This translates into CASSESRTSGNIFDEQFF.

This chain connects TRBV28 to TRBJ2-7, with 10 bases that match TRBD1. The CDR3 runs 16 residues. J lost 1 base, V lost 4 bases, and 7 bases had no gene match. CDR1 is MDHEN, CDR2 SYDVKM, per germline. CDR3 sequence (DNA): TGTGCCAGCAGTTCAGACAGGGGGCGCGGGTCCTACGAGCAGTACTTC. Protein product: CASSSDRGRGSYEQYF.

The V and J genes are TRBV5-1 and TRBJ1-4; possibly TRBD1 for D (5 bases). Germline V gene lookup returns CDR1 SGHRS and CDR2 YFSETQ. The CDR3 is 14 amino acids. V lost 0 bases and J lost 8, with 11 bases in between. The DNA of the CDR3 is TGCGCCAGCAGCTTGGGTGGGACTGGGGAAAAACTGTTTTTT. Translated, it gives CASSLGGTGEKLFF.

V usage is TRBV5-1 and J usage is TRBJ2-5; TRBD1 matches 9 bases. Near its end, the DNA agrees better with TRBJ2-7, so the J call may be wrong. CDR1 is SGHRS and CDR2 is YFSETQ in the germline V gene. The CDR3 totals 16 residues. The CDR3 region has the DNA TGCGCCAGCCAGTTTGGGCCGGGACAGGGAGCATACGAGCAGTACTTC. It translates to CASQFGPGQGAYEQYF.

This CDR3 is CASRTGTSGMINEQYF. As DNA, the CDR3 is TGCGCCAGCAGAACCGGGACTAGCGGGATGATTAACGAGCAGTACTTC. V gene TRBV5-1 combines with J gene TRBJ2-7; TRBD2 agrees at 13 bases. Per the germline V gene, CDR1 is SGHRS and CDR2 is YFSETQ. V lost 5 bases, J lost 5 bases, and 10 bases stayed unmatched. The CDR3 runs to 16 residues.

The rearrangement links TRBV5-1 to TRBJ2-1, with 8 bases lining up with TRBD1. The CDR3 extends over 14 amino acids. The V gene end was trimmed by 4 bases and the J gene end by 6 bases; junction bases not matched to a gene: 6. Per the germline V gene, CDR1 is SGHRS and CDR2 is YFSETQ. Here the CDR3 DNA reads TGCGCCAGCAGCAGGACAGGGAGCCCCAATGAGCAGTTCTTC. Protein: CASSRTGSPNEQFF.

The V call is TRBV10-2, the J call TRBJ2-7; D gene unclear. Trimming removed 3 bases at V and 3 bases at J, with 6 bases between. From germline, CDR1 is WSHSY and CDR2 SAAADI. This CDR3 has 12 amino acids. CDR3 amino acids: CASSELSYEQYF. The CDR3 DNA follows: TGCGCCAGCAGTGAACTAAGCTACGAGCAGTACTTC.

The chain employs TRBV19 and TRBJ1-4; D not certain. The V end lost 2 bases, the J end lost 10 bases, and 8 bases lay between the germline ends. This CDR3 is built from 12 residues. Germline loops: CDR1 LNHDA, CDR2 SQIVND (reference sequence). DNA for the CDR3: TGTGCCAGTAGTATACTCCGGGGAAAACTGTTTTTT. Translation: CASSILRGKLFF.

The chain recombines TRBV2 with TRBJ2-3; unclear D gene. Germline CDR1 is SNHLY and CDR2 is FYNNEI. V lost 7 bases to trimming and J lost 4 bases, with 15 bases between them. This CDR3 has 14 amino acids. The CDR3: CASNWRPEADTQYF. For the CDR3, the DNA is TGTGCCAGCAATTGGCGGCCCGAGGCAGATACGCAGTATTTT.

About this clone itself: Other DNA variants within this sample encode the same CDR3. The chain recombines TRBV5-1 with TRBJ1-1; D not certain. V was trimmed by 0 bases and J by 0 bases, leaving 6 bases between them. There are 14 residues in the CDR3. Germline-derived CDR1 and CDR2 are SGHRS and YFSETQ. CDR3 region: CASSLEGLNTEAFF. Written as DNA, the CDR3 is TGCGCCAGCAGCTTGGAGGGCTTGAACACTGAAGCTTTCTTT. Full variable domain (remainder filled in from reference TRBV5-1 and TRBJ1-1): KAGVTQTPRYLIKTRGQQVTLSCSPISGHRSVSWYQQTPGQGLQFLFEYFSETQRNKGNFPGRFSGRQFSNSRSEMNVSTLELGDSALYLCASSLEGLNTEAFFGQGTRLTVV.

V and J are TRBV5-1 and TRBJ1-1; D is possibly TRBD1 (5 bases). Germline V gene sequence: CDR1 SGHRS, CDR2 YFSETQ. Trimming removed 0 bases from V and 1 base from J, with 10 bases in between. This CDR3 is built from 15 residues. CDR3 amino acids: CASSLVQGRNTEAFF. The CDR3 nucleotides are TGCGCCAGCAGCTTGGTCCAGGGTCGGAACACTGAAGCTTTCTTT.

J is TRBJ2-7 and V is TRBV7-9; either TRBD1 or TRBD2 may supply D (5 bases each). This CDR3 comprises 15 residues. Germline values: CDR1 SEHNR, CDR2 FQNEAQ (reference sequence). Between the trimmed V and J ends, which lost 1 base and 2 bases, there was a span of 12 bases. CDR3 protein: CASSLGRRTTYEQYF. Here the CDR3 DNA reads TGTGCCAGCAGCTTAGGTCGGAGGACAACCTACGAGCAGTACTTC.

The chain joins TRBV25-1 to TRBJ2-7, with D hard to call. The length of the CDR3 is 12 residues. The V end lost 3 bases, the J end lost 0 bases, and 3 bases lay between the germline ends. Germline CDR1 MGHDK, CDR2 SYGVNS. In nucleotides, the CDR3 is TGTGCCAGCAGTGACGACTCCTACGAGCAGTACTTC. Translated, it gives CASSDDSYEQYF.

V gene TRBV5-6 combines with J gene TRBJ1-2, with D possibly matching TRBD1 (5 bases). CDR3 length: 15 amino acids. CDR1 and CDR2 from the germline V gene are SGHDT and YYEEEE. V lost 0 bases, J lost 4 bases, and 13 bases lay in between. CDR3: CASSLGLGETYGYTF. CDR3 nucleotide sequence: TGTGCCAGCAGCTTGGGTCTAGGGGAGACCTATGGCTACACCTTC.

V gene TRBV15 combines with J gene TRBJ2-3; TRBD2 aligns across 9 bases. The CDR3 length is 16 residues. Trimming took 3 bases from V and 4 from J; bases not matched to a gene: 8. In germline, CDR1 is LNHNV, CDR2 YYDKDF (reference sequence). In DNA form, the CDR3 reads TGTGCCACCAGCAGGCTAGCGGGACTGGGGGCAGATACGCAGTATTTT. This encodes CATSRLAGLGADTQYF.

The J gene is TRBJ2-3, the V gene TRBV11-3, with 8 nucleotides matching TRBD2. The CDR3 has 15 residues. Germline assignment: CDR1 SGHNT and CDR2 YENEEA. V shed 3 bases and J 0 bases; nucleotides not matched to a gene: 2. The CDR3 coding sequence is TGTGCCAGCAGCTTTACTAGCGGTAGCACAGATACGCAGTATTTT. Its protein is CASSFTSGSTDTQYF.

In this sample, this clone turned up once. The chain combines TRBV6-6 with TRBJ2-5, with TRBD2 matching over 9 bases. Germline loops: CDR1 MNHNY, CDR2 SVGAGI (reference sequence). The CDR3 is 15 residues long. Trimming took 6 bases from V and 3 from J; bases not matched to a gene: 8. CDR3 amino acids: CASRTRLAGEETQYF. The CDR3 bases are TGTGCCAGCAGGACACGCTTAGCGGGGGAAGAGACCCAGTACTTC.

This chain links TRBV6-5 with TRBJ1-1; D is perhaps TRBD1 (6 bases). CDR3 length: 12 amino acids. With 7 bases removed from V and 5 bases from J, the gap between germline ends came to 11 bases. Per the germline V gene, CDR1 is MNHEY and CDR2 is SVGAGI. CDR3 coding DNA: TGTGCCAGCAAGGGGGTAGGAACTGAAGCTTTCTTT. This sequence encodes CASKGVGTEAFF.

The chain links TRBV7-9 to TRBJ1-2; TRBD1 matches at 12 bases. V was pared by 4 bases and J by 8 bases, with 5 bases of the junction left unmatched. This CDR3 region has 14 residues. Germline CDR1 SEHNR, CDR2 FQNEAQ (reference sequence). CDR3 in amino acids: CASSSGQGAWGYTF. The CDR3 coding sequence is TGTGCCAGCAGCTCGGGACAGGGGGCGTGGGGCTACACCTTC.

The chain uses TRBV6-5 and TRBJ2-7; 9 nucleotides match TRBD1. Germline assignment: CDR1 MNHEY and CDR2 SVGAGI. The CDR3 runs 15 residues. The V segment lost 7 bases and the J segment 3 bases; nucleotides outside the gene matches: 10. CDR3 sequence: CASKQQGASNYEQYF. CDR3 DNA sequence: TGTGCCAGCAAGCAACAGGGGGCGAGTAACTACGAGCAGTACTTC.

The V gene is TRBV5-1, the J gene TRBJ2-3; D possibly corresponds to TRBD1 (5 bases). Trimming took off 2 bases at V and 1 base at J, with 11 bases between the two ends. Germline CDR1 SGHRS, CDR2 YFSETQ. The CDR3 runs 15 residues. CDR3 DNA: TGCGCCAGCAGCTTTCAGGGTGTGGGCACAGATACGCAGTATTTT. Translated: CASSFQGVGTDTQYF.

The chain has TRBV7-9 and TRBJ1-1; D may be TRBD1 (5 bases). The germline V gene encodes CDR1 SEHNR and CDR2 FQNEAQ (reference sequence). The ends were cut back, 4 bases at V and 1 base at J, with 10 bases in the middle. This CDR3 is 14 amino acids long. In DNA, the CDR3 is TGTGCCAGCAGCTCAGGGAGGGGGAACACTGAAGCTTTCTTT. The encoded protein is CASSSGRGNTEAFF.

The chain employs TRBV7-2 and TRBJ1-1; 8 bases map to TRBD1. The germline V gene encodes CDR1 SGHTA and CDR2 FQGNSA. The CDR3 totals 14 residues. V gave up 2 bases and J gave up 4 bases; unmatched junction bases: 3. The CDR3 loop reads CASSLQGARTEAFF. CDR3 nucleotide sequence: TGTGCCAGCAGCTTACAGGGGGCGCGCACTGAAGCTTTCTTT.

V gene TRBV5-5 combines with J gene TRBJ1-4, with D hard to call. This CDR3 is built from 12 residues. Germline CDR1 SGHKS, CDR2 YYEKEE (reference sequence). With 0 bases removed from V and 7 bases from J, the gap between germline ends came to 4 bases. CDR3 sequence (DNA): TGTGCCAGCAGCTTGGAAGTTGAAAAACTGTTTTTT. Translating gives CASSLEVEKLFF.

This chain connects TRBV5-1 to TRBJ2-3; tentatively, D is TRBD1 (5 bases). The CDR3 sequence is 15 residues long. V was clipped by 4 bases and J by 3 bases, with 15 bases between them. The germline CDR1 and CDR2 sequences are SGHRS and YFSETQ. The CDR3: CASSVGAFGTDTQYF. CDR3 coding DNA: TGCGCCAGCAGCGTAGGGGCGTTCGGGACAGATACGCAGTATTTT.

As concerns this clone: Other DNA sequences in this sample translate to the same CDR3. The V call is TRBV7-9, the J call TRBJ1-5; weak D call: TRBD1 (5 bases). Germline loops: CDR1 SEHNR, CDR2 FQNEAQ (reference sequence). The CDR3 has 13 residues. Trimming removed 2 bases from V and 7 bases from J, with 9 bases in between. The CDR3 loop reads CASSLTGNQPQHF. For the CDR3, the DNA is TGTGCCAGCAGCTTAACAGGTAACCAGCCCCAGCATTTT.

This clone is a singleton in its sample. V usage is TRBV27 and J usage is TRBJ2-1; tentative D call: TRBD1 (6 bases). This CDR3 region has 12 residues. V was clipped by 4 bases and J by 12 bases, with 13 bases between them. Germline-derived CDR1 and CDR2 are MNHEY and SMNVEV (reference sequence). The CDR3 here is CASSSTGLWQFF. The CDR3 nucleotides read TGTGCCAGCAGTTCAACAGGGCTTTGGCAGTTCTTC.

The chain is built from TRBV7-9 and TRBJ1-5, with 9 positions matching TRBD1. This CDR3 has 19 residues. Germline CDR1 reads SEHNR; CDR2 reads FQNEAQ (reference sequence). Trimming took 0 bases from V and 1 from J; bases not matched to a gene: 10. The CDR3 bases are TGTGCCAGCAGCTTAGCGCTACCCGGGACAGGGCTAAGCAATCAGCCCCAGCATTTT. This sequence encodes CASSLALPGTGLSNQPQHF.